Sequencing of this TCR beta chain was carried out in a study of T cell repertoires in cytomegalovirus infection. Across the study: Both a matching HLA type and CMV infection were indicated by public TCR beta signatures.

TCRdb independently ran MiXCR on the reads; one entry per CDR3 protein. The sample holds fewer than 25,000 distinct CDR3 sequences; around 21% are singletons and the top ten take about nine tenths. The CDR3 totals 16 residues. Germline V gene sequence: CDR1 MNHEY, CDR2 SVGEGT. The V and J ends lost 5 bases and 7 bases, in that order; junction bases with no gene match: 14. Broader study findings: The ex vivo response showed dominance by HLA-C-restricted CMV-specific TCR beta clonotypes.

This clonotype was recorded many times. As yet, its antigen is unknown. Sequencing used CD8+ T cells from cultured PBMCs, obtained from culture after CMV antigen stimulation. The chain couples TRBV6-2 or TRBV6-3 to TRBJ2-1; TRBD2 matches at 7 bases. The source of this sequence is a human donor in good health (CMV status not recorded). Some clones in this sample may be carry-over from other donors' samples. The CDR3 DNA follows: TGTGCCAGCAGTCCCCTAGCGGAACAGCCCCCGAATGAGCAGTTCTTC. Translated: CASSPLAEQPPNEQFF.